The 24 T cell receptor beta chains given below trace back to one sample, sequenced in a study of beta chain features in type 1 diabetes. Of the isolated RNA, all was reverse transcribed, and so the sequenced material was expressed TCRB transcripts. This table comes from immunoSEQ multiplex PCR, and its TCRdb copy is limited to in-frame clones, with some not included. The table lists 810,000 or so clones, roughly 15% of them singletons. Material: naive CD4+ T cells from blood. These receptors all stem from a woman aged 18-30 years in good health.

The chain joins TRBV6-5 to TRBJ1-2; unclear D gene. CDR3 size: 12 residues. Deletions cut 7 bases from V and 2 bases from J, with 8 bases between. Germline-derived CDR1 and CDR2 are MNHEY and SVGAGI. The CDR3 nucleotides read TGTGCCAGCACCAAAGACAACTATGGCTACACCTTC. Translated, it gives CASTKDNYGYTF.

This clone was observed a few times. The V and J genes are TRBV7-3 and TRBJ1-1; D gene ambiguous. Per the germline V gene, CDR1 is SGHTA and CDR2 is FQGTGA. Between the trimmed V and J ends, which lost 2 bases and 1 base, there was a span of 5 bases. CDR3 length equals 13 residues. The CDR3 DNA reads TGTGCCAGCAGCTTATTGCAGAACACTGAAGCTTTCTTT. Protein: CASSLLQNTEAFF.

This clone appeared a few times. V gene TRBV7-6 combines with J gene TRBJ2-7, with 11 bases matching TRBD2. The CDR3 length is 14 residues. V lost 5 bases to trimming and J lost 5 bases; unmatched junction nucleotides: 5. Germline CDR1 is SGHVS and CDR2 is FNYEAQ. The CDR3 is CASSPSGRLDEQYF. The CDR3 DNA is TGTGCCAGCAGCCCTAGCGGGAGGCTCGACGAGCAGTACTTC.

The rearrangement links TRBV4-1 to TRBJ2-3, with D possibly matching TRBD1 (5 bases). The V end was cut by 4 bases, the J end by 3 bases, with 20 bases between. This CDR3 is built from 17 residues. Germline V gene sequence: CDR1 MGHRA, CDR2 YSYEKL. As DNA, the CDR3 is TGCGCCAGCAGCCTCCCGCTCATCCAGGGTTTGACAGATACGCAGTATTTT. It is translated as CASSLPLIQGLTDTQYF.

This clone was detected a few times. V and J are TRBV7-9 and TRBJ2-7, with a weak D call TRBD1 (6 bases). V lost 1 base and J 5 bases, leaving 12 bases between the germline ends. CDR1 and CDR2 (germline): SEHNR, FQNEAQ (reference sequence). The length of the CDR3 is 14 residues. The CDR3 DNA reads TGTGCCAGCAGCTTAGTATCAGGGGCCGACGAGCAGTACTTC. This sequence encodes CASSLVSGADEQYF.

As DNA, the CDR3 is TGTGCCAGCAGCTTAGGGGTCGCAGCGATCCAGCATTTT. It encodes CASSLGVAAIQHF. This chain connects TRBV7-9 to TRBJ1-5; D is unclear. Germline CDR1 reads SEHNR; CDR2 reads FQNEAQ (reference sequence). V dropped 1 base and J dropped 12 bases, with 13 bases sitting between them. The CDR3 runs 13 residues.

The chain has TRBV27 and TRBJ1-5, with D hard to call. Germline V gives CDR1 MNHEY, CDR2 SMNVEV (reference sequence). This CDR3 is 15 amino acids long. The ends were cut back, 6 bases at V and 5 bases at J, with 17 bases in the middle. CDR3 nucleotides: TGTGCCAGCAGCCTGCGGAGTGTCGGCCATCAGCCCCAGCATTTT. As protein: CASSLRSVGHQPQHF.

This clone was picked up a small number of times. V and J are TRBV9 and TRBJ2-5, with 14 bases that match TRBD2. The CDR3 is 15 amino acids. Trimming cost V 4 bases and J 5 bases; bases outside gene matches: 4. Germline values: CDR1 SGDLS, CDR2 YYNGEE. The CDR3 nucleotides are TGTGCCAGCAGCCTCGGACTAGCGGGAGGTGAGACCCAGTACTTC. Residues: CASSLGLAGGETQYF.

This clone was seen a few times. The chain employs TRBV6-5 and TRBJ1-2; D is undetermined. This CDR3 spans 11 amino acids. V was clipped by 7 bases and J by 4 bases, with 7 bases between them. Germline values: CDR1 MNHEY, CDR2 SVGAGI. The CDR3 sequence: CASIDGYGYTF. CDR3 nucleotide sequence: TGTGCCAGCATAGACGGCTATGGCTACACCTTC.

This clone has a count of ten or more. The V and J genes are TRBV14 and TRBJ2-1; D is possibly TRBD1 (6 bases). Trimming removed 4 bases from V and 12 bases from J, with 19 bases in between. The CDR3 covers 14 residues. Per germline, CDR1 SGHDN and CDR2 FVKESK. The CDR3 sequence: CASSPSSGTYRQFF. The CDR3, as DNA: TGTGCCAGCAGCCCATCTTCCGGGACATACCGGCAGTTCTTC.

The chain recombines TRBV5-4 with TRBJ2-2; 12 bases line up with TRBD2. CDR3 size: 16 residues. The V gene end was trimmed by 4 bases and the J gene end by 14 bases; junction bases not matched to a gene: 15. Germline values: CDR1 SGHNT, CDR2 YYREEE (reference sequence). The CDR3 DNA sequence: TGTGCCAGCAGCCCGGGACTAGCGGGCTCCGGGGTACGCCTGTTTTTT. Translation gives CASSPGLAGSGVRLFF. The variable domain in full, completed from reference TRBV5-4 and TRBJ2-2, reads ETGVTQSPTHLIKTRGQQVTLRCSSQSGHNTVSWYQQALGQGPQFIFQYYREEENGRGNFPPRFSGLQFPNYSSELNVNALELDDSALYLCASSPGLAGSGVRLFFGEGSRLTVL.

CDR3 protein: CASSLVGRDTDTQYF. CDR3 nucleotide sequence: TGTGCCAGCAGCTTAGTCGGGAGGGACACAGATACGCAGTATTTT. The rearrangement joins TRBV11-2 to TRBJ2-3, with TRBD2 matching 8 bases. The CDR3 sequence is 15 residues long. The germline gives CDR1 SGHAT, CDR2 FQNNGV. J lost 2 bases, V lost 1 base, and 2 bases had no gene match. Full variable domain (remainder filled in from reference TRBV11-2 and TRBJ2-3): EAGVAQSPRYKIIEKRQSVAFWCNPISGHATLYWYQQILGQGPKLLIQFQNNGVVDDSQLPKDRFSAERLKGVDSTLKIQPAKLEDSAVYLCASSLVGRDTDTQYFGPGTRLTVL.

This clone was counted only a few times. CDR3 loop: CASSRDKGTEAFF. CDR3 DNA: TGTGCCAGCAGCCGGGACAAGGGGACTGAAGCTTTCTTT. The chain employs TRBV4-2 and TRBJ1-1; a weak D match, TRBD1 (6 bases). Per the germline V gene, CDR1 is LGHNA and CDR2 is YNFKEQ. The CDR3 spans 13 residues. Trimming pared 4 bases from V and 5 bases from J, leaving 11 bases between.

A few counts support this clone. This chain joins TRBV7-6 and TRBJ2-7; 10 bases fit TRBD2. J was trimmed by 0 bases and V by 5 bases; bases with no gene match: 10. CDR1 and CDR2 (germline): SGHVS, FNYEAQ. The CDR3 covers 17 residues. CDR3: CASSRQLAGAGSYEQYF. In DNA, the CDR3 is TGTGCCAGCAGCCGCCAGCTAGCGGGAGCGGGCTCCTACGAGCAGTACTTC.

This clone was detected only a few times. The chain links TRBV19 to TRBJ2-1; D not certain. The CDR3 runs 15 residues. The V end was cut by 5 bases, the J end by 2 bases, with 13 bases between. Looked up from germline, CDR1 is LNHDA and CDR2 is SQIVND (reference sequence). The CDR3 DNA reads TGTGCCAGTAGTGCTGGAAAACCCCCCTACAATGAGCAGTTCTTC. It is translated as CASSAGKPPYNEQFF.

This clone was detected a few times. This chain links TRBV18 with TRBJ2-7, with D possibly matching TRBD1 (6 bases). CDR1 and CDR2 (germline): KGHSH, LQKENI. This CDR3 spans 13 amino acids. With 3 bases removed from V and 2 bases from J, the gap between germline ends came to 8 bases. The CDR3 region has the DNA TGTGCCAGCTCACCCGGGACACCCTACGAGCAGTACTTC. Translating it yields CASSPGTPYEQYF. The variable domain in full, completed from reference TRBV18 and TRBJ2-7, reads NAGVMQNPRHLVRRRGQEARLRCSPMKGHSHVYWYRQLPEEGLKFMVYLQKENIIDESGMPKERFSAEFPKEGPSILRIQQVVRGDSAAYFCASSPGTPYEQYFGPGTRLTVT.

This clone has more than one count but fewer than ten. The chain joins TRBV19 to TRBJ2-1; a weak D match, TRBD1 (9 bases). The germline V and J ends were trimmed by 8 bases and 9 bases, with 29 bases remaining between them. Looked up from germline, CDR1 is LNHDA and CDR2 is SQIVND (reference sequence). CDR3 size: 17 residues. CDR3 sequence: CASGGQGRSGSLLEQFF. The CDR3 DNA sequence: TGTGCCAGTGGGGGACAGGGTAGGAGCGGGAGCTTGCTTGAGCAGTTCTTC. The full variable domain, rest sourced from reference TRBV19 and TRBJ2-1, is DGGITQSPKYLFRKEGQNVTLSCEQNLNHDAMYWYRQDPGQGLRLIYYSQIVNDFQKGDIAEGYSVSREKKESFPLTVTSAQKNPTAFYLCASGGQGRSGSLLEQFFGPGTRLTVL.

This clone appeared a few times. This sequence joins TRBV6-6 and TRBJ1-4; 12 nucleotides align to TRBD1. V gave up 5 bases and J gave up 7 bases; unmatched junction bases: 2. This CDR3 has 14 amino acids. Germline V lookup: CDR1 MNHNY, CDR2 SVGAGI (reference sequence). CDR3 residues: CASSRDRGLEKLFF. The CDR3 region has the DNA TGTGCCAGCAGTAGGGACAGGGGGCTTGAAAAACTGTTTTTT.

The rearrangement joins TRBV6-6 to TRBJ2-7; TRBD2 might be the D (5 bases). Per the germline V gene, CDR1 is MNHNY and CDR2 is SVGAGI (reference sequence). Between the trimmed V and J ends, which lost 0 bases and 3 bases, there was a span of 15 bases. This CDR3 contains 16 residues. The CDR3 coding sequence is TGTGCCAGCAGTTACTCGAGAGGGAACCCTGGCTACGAGCAGTACTTC. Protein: CASSYSRGNPGYEQYF.

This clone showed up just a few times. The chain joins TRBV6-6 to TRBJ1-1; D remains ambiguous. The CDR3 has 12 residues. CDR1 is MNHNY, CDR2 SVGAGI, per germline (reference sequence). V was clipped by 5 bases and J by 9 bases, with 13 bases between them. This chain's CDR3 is CASSPRERQAFF. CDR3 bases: TGTGCCAGCAGTCCCCGGGAGCGTCAAGCTTTCTTT.

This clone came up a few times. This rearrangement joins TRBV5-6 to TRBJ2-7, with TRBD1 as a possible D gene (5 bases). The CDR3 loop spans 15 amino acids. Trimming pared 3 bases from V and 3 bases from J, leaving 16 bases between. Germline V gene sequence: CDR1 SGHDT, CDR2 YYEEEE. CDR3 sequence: CASSWGLTANYEQYF. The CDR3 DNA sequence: TGTGCCAGCAGCTGGGGCCTGACAGCGAACTACGAGCAGTACTTC.

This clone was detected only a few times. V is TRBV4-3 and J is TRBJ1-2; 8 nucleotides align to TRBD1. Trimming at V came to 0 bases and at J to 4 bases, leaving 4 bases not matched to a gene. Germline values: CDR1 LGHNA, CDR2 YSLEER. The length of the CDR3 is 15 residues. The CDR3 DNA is TGCGCCAGCAGCCAAGATGACGGACAGGGCTATGGCTACACCTTC. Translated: CASSQDDGQGYGYTF.

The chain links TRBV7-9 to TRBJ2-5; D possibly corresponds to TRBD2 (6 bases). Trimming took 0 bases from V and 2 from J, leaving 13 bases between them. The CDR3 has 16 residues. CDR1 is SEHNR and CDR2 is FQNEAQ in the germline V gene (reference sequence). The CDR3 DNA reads TGTGCCAGCAGCTTAGCGGGGGGAGGAGGGCAAGAGACCCAGTACTTC. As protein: CASSLAGGGGQETQYF.

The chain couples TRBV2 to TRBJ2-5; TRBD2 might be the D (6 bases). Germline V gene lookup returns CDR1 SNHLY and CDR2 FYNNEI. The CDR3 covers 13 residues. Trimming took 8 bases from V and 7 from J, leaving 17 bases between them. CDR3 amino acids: CASGRTEEGTQYF. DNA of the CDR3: TGTGCCAGCGGGAGGACGGAAGAAGGGACCCAGTACTTC.